The present TCR beta chain was sequenced within a study of cytomegalovirus exposure and HLA in healthy donors. It was with 60 Vbeta and 13 Jbeta primers that the PCR ran. Profiling relied on immunoSEQ multiplex PCR, and the TCRdb table lists in-frame clones only, not all of them. The table records tens of thousands of clones, around two thirds of them present only once. The receptor was isolated from a man aged 30-40 years in good health and CMV-seronegative. The sequencing sample was made of PBMCs.

CDR3 coding DNA: TGTGCCAGCAGCGTGGACAGGGGGATGAACACCGGGGAGCTGTTTTTT. It codes for CASSVDRGMNTGELFF. V usage is TRBV7-3 and J usage is TRBJ2-2, with 10 positions matching TRBD1. This CDR3 has 16 amino acids. Unmatched junction bases numbered 4, after V lost 5 bases and J lost 1 base. Germline CDR1 SGHTA, CDR2 FQGTGA.